The 17 T cell receptor beta chains given below trace back to one sample, sequenced in a study of blood T cell repertoires in COVID-19. Sequencing was performed with immunoSEQ multiplex PCR; in TCRdb, only in-frame clones are kept and a portion is missing. The table lists 350,000 or so clones, about 88% of them singletons, with approximately 0.93% in the top ten. Sequencing was performed on PBMCs or T cells enriched from blood (not recorded which). The source of these receptors is a woman younger than 45 who had been exposed to COVID-19.

This chain joins TRBV27 and TRBJ2-7; D may be TRBD2 (6 bases). V was clipped by 0 bases and J by 1 base, with 13 bases between them. Germline V gene sequence: CDR1 MNHEY, CDR2 SMNVEV (reference sequence). The CDR3 covers 16 residues. The CDR3 here is CASSLSGLIRSYEQYF. CDR3 sequence (DNA): TGTGCCAGCAGTTTATCGGGACTCATAAGATCCTACGAGCAGTACTTC.

The chain carries TRBV3-1 (or the pseudogene TRBV3-2) and TRBJ2-7; 14 bases are shared with TRBD2. J was trimmed by 1 base and V by 3 bases; bases with no gene match: 5. CDR1 is LGHDT, CDR2 YNNKEL, per germline (reference sequence). The CDR3 length is 17 residues. CDR3 residues: CASSQGLAGAVSYEQYF. The CDR3 nucleotides read TGTGCCAGCAGCCAGGGACTAGCGGGAGCAGTTTCCTACGAGCAGTACTTC.

The chain has TRBV5-4 and TRBJ2-5, with D maybe TRBD1 (6 bases). Germline V CDR1 and CDR2: SGHNT, YYREEE (reference sequence). The CDR3 is 15 residues long. V was clipped by 3 bases and J by 0 bases, with 12 bases between them. This CDR3 is CASSSQDSYQETQYF. CDR3 nucleotide sequence: TGTGCCAGCAGCTCGCAGGACAGCTACCAAGAGACCCAGTACTTC.

CDR3 coding DNA: TGCGCCAGTGGACAGGGCGGTCCCGGGGAGCTGTTTTTT. This codes for CASGQGGPGELFF. V gene TRBV10-1 combines with J gene TRBJ2-2; TRBD1 aligns across 8 bases. The CDR3 is 13 residues long. CDR1 and CDR2 from the germline V gene are WNHNN and SYGVQD (reference sequence). V shed 9 bases and J 6 bases; nucleotides not matched to a gene: 6.

V gene TRBV9 combines with J gene TRBJ2-7; the match to TRBD2 covers 7 bases. V shed 4 bases, J shed 0 bases, and the junction held 7 bases outside the gene matches. There are 15 residues in the CDR3. Germline V gene data show CDR1 as SGDLS and CDR2 as YYNGEE. The CDR3 is CASSPRAGSSYEQYF. The CDR3 DNA reads TGTGCCAGCAGCCCTCGAGCGGGAAGCTCCTACGAGCAGTACTTC.

The chain uses TRBV28 and TRBJ1-1; D perhaps matches TRBD1 (6 bases). The CDR3 consists of 13 residues. With 5 bases removed from V and 11 bases from J, the gap between germline ends came to 18 bases. Germline lookup yields CDR1 MDHEN and CDR2 SYDVKM. CDR3 region: CASSLQGGPGAFF. CDR3 nucleotides: TGTGCCAGCAGTCTACAGGGCGGCCCTGGGGCTTTCTTT.

The chain is built from TRBV11-2 and TRBJ2-2; TRBD2 matches at 7 bases. The CDR3 contains 14 residues. CDR1 is SGHAT, CDR2 FQNNGV, per germline. Trimming cost V 5 bases and J 5 bases; bases outside gene matches: 5. CDR3 sequence reads: CASSPISGTGELFF. Written as DNA, the CDR3 is TGTGCCAGCAGCCCCATTAGCGGGACCGGGGAGCTGTTTTTT.

V gene TRBV28 combines with J gene TRBJ1-6, with 9 positions matching TRBD1. The V gene end was trimmed by 4 bases and the J gene end by 9 bases; junction bases not matched to a gene: 7. Germline V gene lookup returns CDR1 MDHEN and CDR2 SYDVKM. This CDR3 spans 15 amino acids. The CDR3: CASSSSGTGFSPLHF. The CDR3 nucleotides read TGTGCCAGCAGTTCCTCCGGGACAGGGTTTTCACCCCTCCACTTT.

This clone was seen more than once but under ten times. The chain employs TRBV7-3 and TRBJ2-7; tentative D call: TRBD2 (5 bases). V was shortened by 2 bases and J by 4 bases, with 15 bases between the two germline ends. Germline CDR1 and CDR2: SGHTA and FQGTGA. The CDR3 length is 15 residues. As DNA, the CDR3 is TGTGCCAGCAGCTTACAAGGCGGGCTGGCGTACGAGCAGTACTTC. Encoded protein: CASSLQGGLAYEQYF.

The chain recombines TRBV5-4 with TRBJ2-7; TRBD2 matches 7 bases. V dropped 4 bases and J dropped 0; count of bases not matched to a gene: 4. Germline V lookup: CDR1 SGHNT, CDR2 YYREEE (reference sequence). The CDR3 runs to 14 residues. The CDR3 protein is CASSARTSSYEQYF. CDR3 nucleotide sequence: TGTGCCAGCAGCGCCCGGACTAGCTCCTACGAGCAGTACTTC.

This sequence joins TRBV11-3 and TRBJ1-2, with TRBD1 matching 9 bases. The CDR3 runs to 17 residues. Germline CDR1 reads SGHNT; CDR2 reads YENEEA. Trimming removed 1 base from V and 4 bases from J; junction bases left unmatched: 10. The CDR3 reads CASSLGEDRGYGYGYTF. Here the CDR3 DNA reads TGTGCCAGCAGCTTAGGAGAAGACAGGGGGTACGGCTATGGCTACACCTTC.

The rearrangement joins TRBV11-2 to TRBJ2-7; D is perhaps TRBD2 (6 bases). This CDR3 has 15 residues. Trimming cost V 2 bases and J 2 bases, with 13 bases left between them. Germline CDR1 SGHAT, CDR2 FQNNGV. In DNA form, the CDR3 reads TGTGCCAGCAGCTTATCCGGGAGCTACCCCTACGAGCAGTACTTC. Protein: CASSLSGSYPYEQYF.

This rearrangement joins TRBV11-3 to TRBJ2-3, with D unresolved. The CDR3 spans 12 residues. Germline loops: CDR1 SGHNT, CDR2 YENEEA. V lost 5 bases and J 2 bases, leaving 5 bases between the germline ends. CDR3 sequence: CASSLNTDTQYF. DNA of the CDR3: TGTGCCAGCAGCCTAAACACAGATACGCAGTATTTT.

The rearrangement links TRBV5-1 to TRBJ2-7; perhaps TRBD1 as D (6 bases). The CDR3 has 14 amino acids. CDR1 SGHRS and CDR2 YFSETQ come from the germline V gene. Trimming pared 2 bases from V and 7 bases from J, leaving 16 bases between. The CDR3 spells CASSLWQGQAEQYF. In DNA, the CDR3 is TGCGCCAGCAGCTTATGGCAGGGGCAGGCTGAGCAGTACTTC.

The V gene is TRBV9, the J gene TRBJ2-1, with TRBD2 matching 8 bases. Germline CDR1 reads SGDLS; CDR2 reads YYNGEE. Trimming cost V 4 bases and J 4 bases; bases outside gene matches: 7. The CDR3 is 15 residues long. CDR3 region: CASSLSGSSYNEQFF. The CDR3 DNA reads TGTGCCAGCAGCTTGAGCGGGAGTTCGTACAATGAGCAGTTCTTC.

The genes are TRBV10-3 and TRBJ2-7, with TRBD1 identical over 7 bases. Germline assignment: CDR1 ENHRY and CDR2 SYGVKD. The CDR3 loop spans 14 amino acids. The trim removed 6 bases at V and 5 bases at J, leaving 10 bases unmatched. The CDR3 sequence is CAIRPTGYGNEQYF. DNA of the CDR3: TGTGCCATCAGACCGACAGGGTATGGAAACGAGCAGTACTTC.

The CDR3 region has the DNA TGTGCCAGCAGTCCCTATGGTGCGACATTAACCTACGAGCAGTACTTC. This sequence encodes CASSPYGATLTYEQYF. The rearrangement links TRBV7-9 to TRBJ2-7, with D hard to call. This CDR3 has 16 amino acids. CDR1 and CDR2 from the germline V gene are SEHNR and FQNEAQ (reference sequence). Trimming shortened V by 6 bases and J by 2 bases, and 20 bases separated the two germline ends.